This T cell receptor (beta chain) was obtained from a study of blood T cell repertoires in COVID-19 (dated by TCRdb to the early 2020s). In terms of the full investigation: Samples from collaborators originated in the United States, Italy and Spain and spanned both the acute and convalescent phases of COVID-19. The prospective study material was composed of cDNA or gDNA derived from T cells, B-cell-depleted T cells, or PBMCs. The dataset comprised deeply sampled blood TCRbeta repertoires from subjects exposed to, actively infected with, or recovered from COVID-19. The repertoires were released in a freely available public database intended as a resource for research on the immune response to SARS-CoV-2. Samples were obtained from the ongoing ImmuneRACE study (first 160 participants) and from over a thousand subjects provided by 6 global collaborators. The sample metadata nearly always contained a de-identified subject ID, COVID-19 status, age in years and sex. Where available, HLA class I and class II types were obtained from metadata supplied by the sample provider rather than from assay-based typing.

CDR3 length: 14 amino acids, cysteine to phenylalanine. This entry keeps only the CDR3 DNA: 42 bases, framed from base 1. V is pared back by 4 bases and J by 0 bases, with 9 bases lying between the germline termini. CDR1 and CDR2, looked up from the germline V gene, are KGHSH and LQKENI. TCRbeta CDR3 regions were amplified from genomic DNA using the immunoSEQ Assay, a bias-controlled multiplex PCR. For the original study's pipeline: Nucleated cell counts per sample were estimated from amplification of reference gene primers within the assay. To quantify the absolute abundance of each unique TCRbeta CDR3 rearrangement, sequence reads were collapsed and filtered. For each sample, productive Simpson clonality was calculated by taking the square root of Simpson's diversity index across productive rearrangements. TCRdb re-hosts the immuneACCESS table, in-frame sequences only. Its copies lack some clones; in the studies checked, an unresolved V gene accounts for under half of them, and the cause for the rest is not known. V and J calls and clone size are as listed in that table; D and trimming were resolved from the DNA. This sample lists approximately 220,000 clones; approximately 84% were detected once. The top ten clones comprise roughly 2.4% of the sample.

Whole blood was collected in K2EDTA tubes by collaborating institutions according to the institutions' own protocols. For TCRbeta analysis, collaborators shipped samples in one of three forms: frozen whole blood, isolated PBMCs, or DNA extracted from either of those sample types. With respect to this clone: Its antigen is unknown. No per-base quality is available; no much larger clone lies one base away.

Results and caveats for the whole study, not just this receptor: The quantity of clinical and demographic metadata differed by source and by participant and was supplied without curation.

This chain joins TRBV18 to TRBJ1-1, with no D gene named confidently. This sequence originates from a woman aged 55-70 years with acute or convalescent COVID-19. Material: peripheral blood. CDR3 sequence: CASSRREMNTEAFF. The DNA sequence is given as TGTGCCAGCTCACGAAGGGAGATGAACACTGAAGCTTTCTTT.